The 2 T cell receptor beta chains given below trace back to one sample, sequenced in a study of blood T cell repertoires in COVID-19. Produced via immunoSEQ multiplex PCR; TCRdb's table is partial and in-frame only. Found here are about 180,000 clones, 80% to 90% of them singletons; the top ten hold under 2%. Sequenced material: peripheral blood. The receptor source for this set is a man aged 18 to 30 who had recovered from COVID-19.

V and J are TRBV6-4 and TRBJ1-2, with TRBD1 as a possible D gene (6 bases). The germline CDR1 and CDR2 sequences are MRHNA and SNTAGT. V was clipped by 3 bases and J by 8 bases, with 19 bases between them. CDR3 size: 15 residues. The CDR3 sequence is CASSEDGGAGKGYTF. CDR3 coding DNA: TGTGCCAGCAGTGAAGACGGGGGGGCTGGGAAAGGCTACACCTTC.

The chain combines TRBV19 with TRBJ2-1; TRBD2 might be the D (5 bases). Trimming shortened V by 0 bases and J by 1 base, and 7 bases separated the two germline ends. The germline V gene encodes CDR1 LNHDA and CDR2 SQIVND (reference sequence). The CDR3 consists of 15 residues. The DNA of the CDR3 is TGTGCCAGTAGTATAGATGGGAGTTCCTACAATGAGCAGTTCTTC. Protein: CASSIDGSSYNEQFF.